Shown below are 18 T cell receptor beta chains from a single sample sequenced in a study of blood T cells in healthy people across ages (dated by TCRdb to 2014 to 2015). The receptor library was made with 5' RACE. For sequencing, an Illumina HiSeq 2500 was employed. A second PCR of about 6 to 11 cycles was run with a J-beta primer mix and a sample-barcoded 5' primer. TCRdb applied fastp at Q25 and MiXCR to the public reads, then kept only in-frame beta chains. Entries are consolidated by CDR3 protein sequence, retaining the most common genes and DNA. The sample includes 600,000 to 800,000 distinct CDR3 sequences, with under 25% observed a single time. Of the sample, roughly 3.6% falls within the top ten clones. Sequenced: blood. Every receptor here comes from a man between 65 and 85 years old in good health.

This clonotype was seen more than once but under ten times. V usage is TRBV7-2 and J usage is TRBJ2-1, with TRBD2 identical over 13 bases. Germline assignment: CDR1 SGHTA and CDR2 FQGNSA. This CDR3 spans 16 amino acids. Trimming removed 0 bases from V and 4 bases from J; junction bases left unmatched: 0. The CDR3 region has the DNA TGTGCCAGCAGCTTAGCGACTAGCGGGAGGTACAATGAGCAGTTCTTC. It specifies CASSLATSGRYNEQFF.

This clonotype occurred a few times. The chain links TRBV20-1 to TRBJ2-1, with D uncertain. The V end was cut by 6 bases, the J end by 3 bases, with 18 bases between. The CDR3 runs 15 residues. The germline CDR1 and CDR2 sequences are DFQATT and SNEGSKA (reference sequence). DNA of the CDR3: TGCAGTGCCCCACGGACGCCTGGGTACTACAATGAGCAGTTCTTC. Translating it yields CSAPRTPGYYNEQFF.

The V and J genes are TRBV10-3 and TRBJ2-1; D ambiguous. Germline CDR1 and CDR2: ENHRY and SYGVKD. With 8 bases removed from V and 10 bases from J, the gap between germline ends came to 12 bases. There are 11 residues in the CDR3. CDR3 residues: CAIEFSGEQFF. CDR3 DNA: TGTGCCATCGAGTTTAGTGGAGAGCAGTTCTTC.

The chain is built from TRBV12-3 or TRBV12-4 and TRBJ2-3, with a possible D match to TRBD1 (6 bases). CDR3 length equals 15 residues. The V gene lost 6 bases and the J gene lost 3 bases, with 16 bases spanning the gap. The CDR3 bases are TGTGCCAGCAGGGGTACAGGGTACGGTACAGATACGCAGTATTTT. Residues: CASRGTGYGTDTQYF.

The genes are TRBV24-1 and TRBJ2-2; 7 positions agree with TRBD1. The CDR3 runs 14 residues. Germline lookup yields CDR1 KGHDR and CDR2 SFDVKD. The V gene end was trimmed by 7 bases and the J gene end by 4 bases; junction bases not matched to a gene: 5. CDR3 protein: CATSGQVPTGELFF. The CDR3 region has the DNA TGTGCCACCAGCGGACAGGTGCCCACCGGGGAGCTGTTTTTT.

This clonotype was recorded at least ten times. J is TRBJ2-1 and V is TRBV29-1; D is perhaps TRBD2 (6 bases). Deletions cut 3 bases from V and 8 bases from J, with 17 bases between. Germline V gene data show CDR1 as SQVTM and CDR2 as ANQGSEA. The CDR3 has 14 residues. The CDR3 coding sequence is TGCAGCGTTGAGAGGCTAGCGAACGGCGATGAGCAGTTCTTC. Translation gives CSVERLANGDEQFF.

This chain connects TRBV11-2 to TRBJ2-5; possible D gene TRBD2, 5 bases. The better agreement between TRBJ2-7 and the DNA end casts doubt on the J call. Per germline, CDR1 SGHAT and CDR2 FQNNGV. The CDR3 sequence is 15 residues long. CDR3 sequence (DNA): TGTGCCAGCAGCCCTTCTACTAGTACCACGGGCGAGCAGTACTTC. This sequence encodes CASSPSTSTTGEQYF.

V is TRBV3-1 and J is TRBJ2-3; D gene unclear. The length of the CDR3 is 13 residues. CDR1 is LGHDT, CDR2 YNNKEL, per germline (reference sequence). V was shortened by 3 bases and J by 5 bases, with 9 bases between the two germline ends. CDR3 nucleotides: TGTGCCAGCAGCCATCTCGGGTTAGATACGCAGTATTTT. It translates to CASSHLGLDTQYF.

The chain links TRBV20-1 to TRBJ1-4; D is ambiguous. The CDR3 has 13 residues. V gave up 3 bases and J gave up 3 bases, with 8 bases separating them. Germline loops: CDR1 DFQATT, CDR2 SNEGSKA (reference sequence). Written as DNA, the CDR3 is TGCAGTGCTAGGGACGGGGCTAATGAAAAACTGTTTTTT. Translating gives CSARDGANEKLFF.

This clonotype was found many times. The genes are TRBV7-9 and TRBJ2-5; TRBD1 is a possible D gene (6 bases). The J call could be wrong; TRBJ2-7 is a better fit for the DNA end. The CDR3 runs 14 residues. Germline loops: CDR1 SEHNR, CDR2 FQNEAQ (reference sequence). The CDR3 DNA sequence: TGTGCCAGCAGCTCCCCGACAGGTTCCTACGAGCAGTACTTC. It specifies CASSSPTGSYEQYF.

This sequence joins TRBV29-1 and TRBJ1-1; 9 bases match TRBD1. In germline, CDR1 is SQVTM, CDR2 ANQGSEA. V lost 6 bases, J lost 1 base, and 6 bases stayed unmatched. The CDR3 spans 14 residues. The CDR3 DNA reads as TGCAGCGTGCGACAGGGGGGGGGGAACACTGAAGCTTTCTTT. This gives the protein CSVRQGGGNTEAFF. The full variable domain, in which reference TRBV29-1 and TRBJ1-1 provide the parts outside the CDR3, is SAVISQKPSRDICQRGTSLTIQCQVDSQVTMMFWYRQQPGQSLTLIATANQGSEATYESGFVIDKFPISRPNLTFSTLTVSNMSPEDSSIYLCSVRQGGGNTEAFFGQGTRLTVV.

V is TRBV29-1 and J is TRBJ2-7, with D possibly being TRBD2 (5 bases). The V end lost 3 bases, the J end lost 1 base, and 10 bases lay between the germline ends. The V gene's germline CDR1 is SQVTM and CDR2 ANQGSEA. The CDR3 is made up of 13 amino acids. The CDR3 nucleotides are TGCAGCGTTGATTTCCGGGGATCCTACGAGCAGTACTTC. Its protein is CSVDFRGSYEQYF.

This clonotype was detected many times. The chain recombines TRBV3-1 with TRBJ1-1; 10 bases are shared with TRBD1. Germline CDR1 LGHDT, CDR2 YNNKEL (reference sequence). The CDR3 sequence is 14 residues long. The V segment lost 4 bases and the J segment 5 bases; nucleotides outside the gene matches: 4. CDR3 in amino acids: CASSLPGQGTEAFF. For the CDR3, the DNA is TGTGCCAGCAGCCTTCCGGGACAGGGGACTGAAGCTTTCTTT.

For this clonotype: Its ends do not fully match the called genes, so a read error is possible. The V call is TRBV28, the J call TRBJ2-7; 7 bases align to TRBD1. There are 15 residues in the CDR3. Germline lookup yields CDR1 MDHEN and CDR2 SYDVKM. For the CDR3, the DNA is TGTGCCAGCAGTTTACCCAACAGGGGCTCCCACGAGCAGTACTTC. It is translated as CASSLPNRGSHEQYF.

CDR3 loop: CASSSTGTEAFF. The CDR3 coding sequence is TGTGCCAGCAGCTCTACAGGGACTGAAGCTTTCTTT. This chain connects TRBV3-1 to TRBJ1-1; tentatively, D is TRBD1 (6 bases). CDR1 and CDR2 (germline): LGHDT, YNNKEL (reference sequence). The CDR3 consists of 12 residues. Trimming shortened V by 5 bases and J by 5 bases, and 9 bases separated the two germline ends.

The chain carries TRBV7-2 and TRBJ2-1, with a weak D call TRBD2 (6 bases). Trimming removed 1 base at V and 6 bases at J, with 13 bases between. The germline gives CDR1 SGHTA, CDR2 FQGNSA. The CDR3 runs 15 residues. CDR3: CASSLVRERSNEQFF. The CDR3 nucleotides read TGTGCCAGCAGCTTAGTCCGGGAGAGGAGCAATGAGCAGTTCTTC. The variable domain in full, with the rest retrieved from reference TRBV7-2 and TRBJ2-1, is GAGVSQSPSNKVTEKGKDVELRCDPISGHTALYWYRQSLGQGLEFLIYFQGNSAPDKSGLPSDRFSAERTGGSVSTLTIQRTQQEDSAVYLCASSLVRERSNEQFFGPGTRLTVL.

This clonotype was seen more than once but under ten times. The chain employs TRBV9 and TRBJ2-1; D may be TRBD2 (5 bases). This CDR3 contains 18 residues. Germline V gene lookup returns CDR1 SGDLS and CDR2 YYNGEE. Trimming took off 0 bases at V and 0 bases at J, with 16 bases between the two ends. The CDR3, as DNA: TGTGCCAGCAGCGTAGGAGGAGCGGTATCGAGCTCCTACAATGAGCAGTTCTTC. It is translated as CASSVGGAVSSSYNEQFF.

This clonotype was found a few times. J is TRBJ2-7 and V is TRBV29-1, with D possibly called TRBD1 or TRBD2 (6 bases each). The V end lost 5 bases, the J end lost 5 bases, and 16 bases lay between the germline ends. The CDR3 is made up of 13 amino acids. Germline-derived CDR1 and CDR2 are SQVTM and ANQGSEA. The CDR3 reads CSVPGGGLHEQYF. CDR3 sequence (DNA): TGCAGCGTTCCCGGAGGGGGACTCCACGAGCAGTACTTC.